The 22 T cell receptor beta chains below come from one sample, sequenced in a study of blood T cell repertoires in COVID-19 (dated by TCRdb to 2020 to 2021). Library generation was performed with the immunoSEQ multiplex PCR assay. The table was pulled from immuneACCESS by TCRdb, which kept in-frame rearrangements only. Such tables lose some clones; where checked, under half of the loss comes from unresolved V genes, and the rest has no known cause. The sample yields about 85,000 clones; 79% were counted once. The ten largest clones capture 11% of the sample. Sequencing was performed on peripheral blood. The source is a man between 70 and 80 years old with acute or convalescent COVID-19.

The chain has TRBV4-1 and TRBJ2-1, with 8 bases lining up with TRBD1. The V gene end was trimmed by 4 bases and the J gene end by 4 bases; junction bases not matched to a gene: 6. Germline lookup yields CDR1 MGHRA and CDR2 YSYEKL. The CDR3 contains 15 residues. The CDR3 reads CASSLDRGSYNEQFF. The CDR3 nucleotides are TGCGCCAGCAGCCTCGACAGGGGATCTTACAATGAGCAGTTCTTC.

As regards this clone: At one of its ends the junction is not consistent with the germline gene, which may arise from a read error. J is TRBJ1-5 and V is TRBV30; D gene ambiguous. This CDR3 spans 13 amino acids. The germline V gene encodes CDR1 GTSNPN and CDR2 SVGIG (reference sequence). As DNA, the CDR3 is TGTGCCTGGAGTGTACGGGGTGATACCTACACGTATTTT. This sequence encodes CAWSVRGDTYTYF.

The chain has TRBV19 and TRBJ1-1; D not certain. CDR3 length equals 15 residues. In germline, CDR1 is LNHDA, CDR2 SQIVND (reference sequence). Trimming removed 2 bases from V and 5 bases from J, with 15 bases in between. DNA of the CDR3: TGTGCCAGTAGTATACATCTCGCAGTCCTTACTGAAGCTTTCTTT. Translating it yields CASSIHLAVLTEAFF.

This chain joins TRBV2 and TRBJ2-7; the match to TRBD2 covers 7 bases. CDR3 length: 14 residues. V was clipped by 5 bases and J by 4 bases; unmatched bases: 8. Germline CDR1 SNHLY, CDR2 FYNNEI. CDR3 amino acids: CASSLAGYSYEQYV. The CDR3 DNA reads as TGTGCCAGCAGTTTAGCGGGCTATTCTTACGAGCAGTACGTC.

This clone was found a few times. The chain employs TRBV28 and TRBJ2-5, with 9 positions matching TRBD2. Germline CDR1 MDHEN, CDR2 SYDVKM. With 2 bases clipped from V and 5 bases from J, the junction kept 3 bases outside the gene matches. This CDR3 is 14 amino acids long. The CDR3 region has the DNA TGTGCCAGCAGTTTAGCGGGGGGGCGGGAGACCCAGTACTTC. Protein sequence: CASSLAGGRETQYF.

The chain uses TRBV2 and TRBJ2-2; D perhaps matches TRBD2 (6 bases). The CDR3 consists of 12 residues. From germline, CDR1 is SNHLY and CDR2 FYNNEI. Deletions cut 6 bases from V and 4 bases from J, with 6 bases between. This CDR3 is CASSGGTGELFF. CDR3 nucleotides: TGTGCCAGCAGCGGGGGCACCGGGGAGCTGTTTTTT. Full variable domain (missing parts from reference TRBV2 and TRBJ2-2): EPEVTQTPSHQVTQMGQEVILRCVPISNHLYFYWYRQILGQKVEFLVSFYNNEISEKSEIFDDQFSVERPDGSNFTLKIRSTKLEDSAMYFCASSGGTGELFFGEGSRLTVL.

The count of this clone is one. The chain couples TRBV2 to TRBJ1-3, with D perhaps TRBD1 (5 bases). The CDR3 extends over 16 amino acids. Trimming pared 1 base from V and 1 base from J, leaving 11 bases between. Germline lookup yields CDR1 SNHLY and CDR2 FYNNEI. The CDR3 loop is CASSEEGARSGNTIYF. The CDR3 region has the DNA TGTGCCAGCAGTGAAGAAGGGGCTCGGTCTGGAAACACCATATATTTT.

The J gene is TRBJ2-5, the V gene TRBV12-3 or TRBV12-4; 7 nucleotides line up with TRBD1. The CDR3 spans 13 residues. The ends lost 5 bases at V and 5 bases at J; junction bases unmatched: 5. CDR3 region: CASSRGQLETQYF. The CDR3, as DNA: TGTGCCAGCAGTCGGGGACAGCTGGAGACCCAGTACTTC.

The chain combines TRBV7-2 with TRBJ2-3; 8 nucleotides agree with TRBD1. V was pared by 4 bases and J by 0 bases, with 9 bases of the junction left unmatched. Per germline, CDR1 SGHTA and CDR2 FQGNSA. The CDR3 sequence is 17 residues long. CDR3 sequence reads: CASSSAGTGSSTDTQYF. The CDR3 DNA sequence: TGTGCCAGCAGCTCCGCAGGGACAGGCTCGAGCACAGATACGCAGTATTTT.

The V and J genes are TRBV6-5 and TRBJ2-7; perhaps TRBD1 as D (6 bases). Germline V gene data show CDR1 as MNHEY and CDR2 as SVGAGI. V lost 4 bases to trimming and J lost 6 bases, with 10 bases between them. The CDR3 consists of 12 residues. The CDR3 spells CASSFQGSEQYV. In DNA, the CDR3 is TGTGCCAGCAGTTTTCAGGGGTCCGAGCAGTACGTC.

This chain links TRBV19 with TRBJ1-6; 9 bases align to TRBD1. V lost 7 bases, J lost 7 bases, and 5 bases stayed unmatched. Germline loops: CDR1 LNHDA, CDR2 SQIVND (reference sequence). The CDR3 is made up of 14 amino acids. As DNA, the CDR3 is TGTGCCAGTACCCGGACAGGGGAGAATTCACCCCTCCACTTT. This gives the protein CASTRTGENSPLHF. Using reference TRBV19 and TRBJ1-6 for the parts outside the CDR3, the full variable domain is DGGITQSPKYLFRKEGQNVTLSCEQNLNHDAMYWYRQDPGQGLRLIYYSQIVNDFQKGDIAEGYSVSREKKESFPLTVTSAQKNPTAFYLCASTRTGENSPLHFGNGTRLTVT.

The gene calls are TRBV6-5 and TRBJ1-3, with D maybe TRBD1 (5 bases). V dropped 0 bases and J dropped 3 bases, with 12 bases sitting between them. CDR3 length equals 16 residues. In germline, CDR1 is MNHEY, CDR2 SVGAGI. The CDR3 region has the DNA TGTGCCAGCAGTTACTCGATTCTAGGGGTTGGAAACACCATATATTTT. Protein sequence: CASSYSILGVGNTIYF.

This clone was detected only a few times. The gene calls are TRBV29-1 and TRBJ2-7; unclear D gene. V lost 7 bases to trimming and J lost 5 bases, with 9 bases between them. CDR1 is SQVTM and CDR2 is ANQGSEA in the germline V gene. CDR3 length equals 10 residues. The CDR3 loop is CSGQVHEQYV. The CDR3 DNA sequence: TGCAGCGGGCAGGTGCACGAGCAGTACGTC.

The chain has TRBV3-1 (or the pseudogene TRBV3-2) and TRBJ1-1; possible D gene TRBD1, 6 bases. Trimming left V 0 bases short and J 7 bases short, with 9 bases between. Germline CDR1 is LGHDT and CDR2 is YNNKEL (reference sequence). The CDR3 sequence is 13 residues long. CDR3 residues: CASSQEAGDEAFF. In DNA, the CDR3 is TGTGCCAGCAGCCAAGAGGCAGGGGATGAAGCTTTCTTT.

V is TRBV4-1 and J is TRBJ1-2, with D possibly being TRBD1 (6 bases). The CDR3 length is 19 residues. Germline V gene sequence: CDR1 MGHRA, CDR2 YSYEKL. Trimming took off 0 bases at V and 0 bases at J, with 20 bases between the two ends. The CDR3 DNA follows: TGCGCCAGCAGCCAAGACAGAGGGGGGGCGAAGCCCTCTAACTATGGCTACACCTTC. It yields the protein CASSQDRGGAKPSNYGYTF.

This chain connects TRBV6-5 to TRBJ1-6; the D gene is possibly TRBD1 (5 bases). The CDR3 has 14 amino acids. Germline V gene sequence: CDR1 MNHEY, CDR2 SVGAGI. Trimming pared 2 bases from V and 10 bases from J, leaving 12 bases between. The CDR3 reads CASSYVVGESPLHF. CDR3 sequence (DNA): TGTGCCAGCAGTTACGTTGTAGGGGAATCACCCCTCCACTTT.

The chain combines TRBV5-4 with TRBJ1-6, with D uncertain. V was shortened by 1 base and J by 7 bases, with 12 bases between the two germline ends. This CDR3 is built from 15 residues. CDR1 and CDR2 from the germline V gene are SGHNT and YYREEE (reference sequence). As DNA, the CDR3 is TGTGCCAGCAGCTTGTATCTGCCCGAGAATTCACCCCTCCACTTT. Translated: CASSLYLPENSPLHF.

The CDR3 sequence: CASSIGQELNEKLFF. DNA for the CDR3: TGTGCCAGCAGTATTGGACAGGAACTAAATGAAAAACTGTTTTTT. The chain employs TRBV28 and TRBJ1-4; 7 bases are a match to TRBD1. V trimming: 5 bases; J trimming: 5 bases; junction bases outside the gene matches: 8. The CDR3 has 15 amino acids. Germline V CDR1 and CDR2: MDHEN, SYDVKM.

The chain carries TRBV6-6 and TRBJ1-1; 8 bases are shared with TRBD1. CDR3 length: 15 residues. V shed 2 bases, J shed 10 bases, and the junction held 12 bases outside the gene matches. Per the germline V gene, CDR1 is MNHNY and CDR2 is SVGAGI (reference sequence). DNA for the CDR3: TGTGCCAGCAGTTACGAGGGGACAGGCACCGTCTCAGCTTTCTTT. Protein: CASSYEGTGTVSAFF.

The chain uses TRBV5-1 and TRBJ2-5; tentatively, D is TRBD1 (6 bases). The V end lost 4 bases, the J end lost 4 bases, and 14 bases lay between the germline ends. The CDR3 extends over 14 amino acids. In germline, CDR1 is SGHRS, CDR2 YFSETQ. CDR3 sequence (DNA): TGCGCCAGCAGCAGGCCAGGGGCCGTAGAGACCCAGTACTTC. This gives the protein CASSRPGAVETQYF.

The chain carries TRBV2 and TRBJ1-4; D unresolved. From germline, CDR1 is SNHLY and CDR2 FYNNEI. The CDR3 is 15 residues long. Trimming removed 7 bases from V and 0 bases from J, with 12 bases in between. CDR3: CASKEVAATNEKLFF. The CDR3 region has the DNA TGTGCCAGCAAGGAGGTAGCAGCAACTAATGAAAAACTGTTTTTT. Variable domain in full (rest from reference TRBV2 and TRBJ1-4): EPEVTQTPSHQVTQMGQEVILRCVPISNHLYFYWYRQILGQKVEFLVSFYNNEISEKSEIFDDQFSVERPDGSNFTLKIRSTKLEDSAMYFCASKEVAATNEKLFFGSGTQLSVL.

The rearrangement joins TRBV5-1 to TRBJ2-7, with 8 bases identical to TRBD1. This CDR3 region has 14 residues. Trimming cost V 3 bases and J 5 bases; bases outside gene matches: 7. The germline V gene encodes CDR1 SGHRS and CDR2 YFSETQ. CDR3: CASSSTGVGNEQYF. The CDR3 bases are TGCGCCAGCAGCTCGACAGGGGTGGGCAACGAGCAGTACTTC.